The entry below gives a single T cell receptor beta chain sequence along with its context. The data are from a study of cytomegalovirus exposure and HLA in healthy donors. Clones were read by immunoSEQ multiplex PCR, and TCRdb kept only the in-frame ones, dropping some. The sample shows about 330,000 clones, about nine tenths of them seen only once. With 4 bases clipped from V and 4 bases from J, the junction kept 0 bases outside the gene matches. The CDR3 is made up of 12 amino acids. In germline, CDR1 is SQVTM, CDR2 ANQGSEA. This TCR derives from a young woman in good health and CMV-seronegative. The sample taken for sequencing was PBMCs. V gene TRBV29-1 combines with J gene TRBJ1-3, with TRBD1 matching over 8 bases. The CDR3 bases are TGCAGCGTTGGGGACAGGGGAAACACCATATATTTT. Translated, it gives CSVGDRGNTIYF.